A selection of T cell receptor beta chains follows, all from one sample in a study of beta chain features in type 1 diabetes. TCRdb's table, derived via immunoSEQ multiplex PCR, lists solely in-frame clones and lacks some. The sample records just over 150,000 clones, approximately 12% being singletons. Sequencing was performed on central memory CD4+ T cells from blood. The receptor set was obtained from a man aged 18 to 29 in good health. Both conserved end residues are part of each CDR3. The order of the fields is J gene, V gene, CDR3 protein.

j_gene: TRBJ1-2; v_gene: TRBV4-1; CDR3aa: CASSQALAVQYGYTF
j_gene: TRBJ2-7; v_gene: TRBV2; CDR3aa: CASSGSYGTAVSYEQYF
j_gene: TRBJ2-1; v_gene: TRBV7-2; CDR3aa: CASSLSGGTYNEQFF
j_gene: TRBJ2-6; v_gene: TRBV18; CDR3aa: CASSPGTGVTGANVLTF
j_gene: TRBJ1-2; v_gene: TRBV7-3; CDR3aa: CASSRNSGQGLSYGYTF
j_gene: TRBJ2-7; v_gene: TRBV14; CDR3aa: CASSQVRGSTGEQYF
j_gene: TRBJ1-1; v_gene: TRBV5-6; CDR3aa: CASSFIRKNTEAFF
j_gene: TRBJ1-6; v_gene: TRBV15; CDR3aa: CATSSAPTGTNSPLHF
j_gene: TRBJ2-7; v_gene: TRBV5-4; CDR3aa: CASSLTQTYEQYF
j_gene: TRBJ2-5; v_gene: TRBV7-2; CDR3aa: CASRDRGQETQYF
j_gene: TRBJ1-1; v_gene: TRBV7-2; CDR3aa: CASVQTGMNTEAFF
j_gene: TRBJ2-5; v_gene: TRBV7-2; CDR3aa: CASSLKRETQYF
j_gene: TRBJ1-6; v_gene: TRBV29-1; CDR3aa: CSARQGENSPLHF
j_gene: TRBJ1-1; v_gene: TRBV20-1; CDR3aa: CSASPPPEAFF
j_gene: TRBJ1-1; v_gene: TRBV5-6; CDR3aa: CASSLWQGIRAFF
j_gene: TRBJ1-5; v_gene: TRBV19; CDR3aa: CASSSQYNSNQPQHF
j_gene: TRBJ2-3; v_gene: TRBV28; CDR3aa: CASSTQVGRADTQYF
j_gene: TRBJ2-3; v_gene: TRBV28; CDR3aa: CASRPVSTDTQYF
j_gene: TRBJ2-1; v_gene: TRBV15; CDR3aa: CATSRDTPWDRRNNEQFF
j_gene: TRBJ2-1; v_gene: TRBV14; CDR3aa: CASSQERGLAGYNEQFF
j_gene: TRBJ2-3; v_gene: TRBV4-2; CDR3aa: CASSQAGADTQYF
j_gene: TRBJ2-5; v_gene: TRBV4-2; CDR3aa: CASSQGSTGGGETQYF
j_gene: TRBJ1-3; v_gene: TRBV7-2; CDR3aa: CASSLAPLTGVGSGNTIYF
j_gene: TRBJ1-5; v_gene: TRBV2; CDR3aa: CASRRFSNQPQHF
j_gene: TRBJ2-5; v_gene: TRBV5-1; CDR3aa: CASSWSGGKEETQYF
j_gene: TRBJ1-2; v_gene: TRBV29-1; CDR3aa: CSVYGQGPLYGYTF
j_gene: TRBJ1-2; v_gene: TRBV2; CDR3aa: CAGSSGTGNYGYTF
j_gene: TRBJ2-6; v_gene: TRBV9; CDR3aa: CASSEKGGSGANVLTF
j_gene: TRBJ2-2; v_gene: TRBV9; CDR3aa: CASSLQTVTGELFF
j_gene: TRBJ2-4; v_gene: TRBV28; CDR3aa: CASTEGGDIQYF
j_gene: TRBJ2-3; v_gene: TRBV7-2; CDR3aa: CASSLAVMVGGGTDTQYF
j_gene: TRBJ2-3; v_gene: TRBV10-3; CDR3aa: CAISANGVSVADTQYF
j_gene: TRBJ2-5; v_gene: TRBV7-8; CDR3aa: CASSPRLLVQETQYF
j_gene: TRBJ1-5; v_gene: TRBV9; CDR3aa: CASSVGDQPQHF
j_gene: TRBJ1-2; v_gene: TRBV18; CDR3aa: CASSPGNYGYTF
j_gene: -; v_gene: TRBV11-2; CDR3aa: CASSTDRLSYEQYF
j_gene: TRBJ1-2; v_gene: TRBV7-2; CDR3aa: CASSLVGGGPPTGYTF
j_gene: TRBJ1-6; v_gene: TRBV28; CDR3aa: CASSLGGYGTNFSPLHF
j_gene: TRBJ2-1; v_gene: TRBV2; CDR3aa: CASDPTGNEQFF
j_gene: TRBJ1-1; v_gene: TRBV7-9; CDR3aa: CASSLATRNTEAFF
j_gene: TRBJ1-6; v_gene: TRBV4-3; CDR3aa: CASSQASDRNNSPLHF
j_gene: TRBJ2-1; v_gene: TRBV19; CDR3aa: CASSRGATYNEQFF
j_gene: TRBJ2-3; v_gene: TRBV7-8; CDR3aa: CASSVQRDTQYF
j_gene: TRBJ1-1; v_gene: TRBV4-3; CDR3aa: CASSWGRNTEAFF
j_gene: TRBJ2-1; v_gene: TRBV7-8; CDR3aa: CASRRSTSKQFF
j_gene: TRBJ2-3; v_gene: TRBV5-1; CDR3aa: CASSLQGFTDTQYF
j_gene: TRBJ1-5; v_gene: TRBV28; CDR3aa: CASSLRETRDF
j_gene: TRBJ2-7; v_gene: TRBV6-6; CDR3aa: CASGIAGGPYEQYF
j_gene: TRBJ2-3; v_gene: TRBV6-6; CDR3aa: CASSSYGTGGVNTQYF